The sequence of this T cell receptor beta chain was determined in a study of blood T cell repertoires in COVID-19. Study as a whole: Acute and convalescent COVID-19 samples came from the United States, Italy and Spain. PBMCs, B-cell-depleted T cells, or T cells provided the cDNA or gDNA that made up the material.

In the authors' methods: From reference gene primer amplification, estimates of nucleated cell counts were derived. Repertoires were generated with immunoSEQ multiplex PCR, while TCRdb's copy carries only in-frame clones and drops some. V, J and clone size were drawn from that table, and D and trimming were deduced from the DNA. Among tens of thousands of clones listed, roughly 81% were seen once. CDR3 length: 15 amino acids. The germline V gene has CDR1 MNHEY and CDR2 SVGAGI. V was trimmed by 8 bases and J by 0 bases, leaving 14 bases between them. The origin of this receptor is a human donor in a cohort sampled during active COVID-19. The chain carries TRBV6-5 and TRBJ2-1; D is ambiguous. Sequenced: peripheral blood. The CDR3 sequence is CASGPAPSSYNEQFF. The CDR3 region has the DNA TGTGCCAGCGGTCCGGCGCCTAGCTCCTACAATGAGCAGTTCTTC.